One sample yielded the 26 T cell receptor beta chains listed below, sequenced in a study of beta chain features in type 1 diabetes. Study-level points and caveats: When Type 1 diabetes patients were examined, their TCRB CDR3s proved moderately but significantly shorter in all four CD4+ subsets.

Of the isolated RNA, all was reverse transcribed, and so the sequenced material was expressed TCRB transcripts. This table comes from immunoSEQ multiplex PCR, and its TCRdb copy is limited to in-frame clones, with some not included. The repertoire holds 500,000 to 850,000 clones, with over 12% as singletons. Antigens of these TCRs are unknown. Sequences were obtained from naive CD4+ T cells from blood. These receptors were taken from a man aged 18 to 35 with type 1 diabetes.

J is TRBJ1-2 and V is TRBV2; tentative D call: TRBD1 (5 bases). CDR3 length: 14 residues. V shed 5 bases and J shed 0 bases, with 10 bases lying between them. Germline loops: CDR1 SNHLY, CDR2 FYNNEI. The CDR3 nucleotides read TGTGCCAGCAGTAGGGACCCAGCTAACTATGGCTACACCTTC. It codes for CASSRDPANYGYTF.

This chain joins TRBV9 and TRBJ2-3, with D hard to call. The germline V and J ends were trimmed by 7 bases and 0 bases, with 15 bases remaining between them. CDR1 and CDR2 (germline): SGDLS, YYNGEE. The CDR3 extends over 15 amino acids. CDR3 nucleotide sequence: TGTGCCAGCGGACCAAGGTCGGTGAGCACAGATACGCAGTATTTT. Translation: CASGPRSVSTDTQYF.

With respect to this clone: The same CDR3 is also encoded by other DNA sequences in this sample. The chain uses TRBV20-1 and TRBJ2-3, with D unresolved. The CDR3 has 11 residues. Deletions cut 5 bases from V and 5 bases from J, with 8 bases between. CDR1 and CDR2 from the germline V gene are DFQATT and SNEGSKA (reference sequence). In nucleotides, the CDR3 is TGCAGTGCTCCTCCGCGAGATACGCAGTATTTT. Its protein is CSAPPRDTQYF.

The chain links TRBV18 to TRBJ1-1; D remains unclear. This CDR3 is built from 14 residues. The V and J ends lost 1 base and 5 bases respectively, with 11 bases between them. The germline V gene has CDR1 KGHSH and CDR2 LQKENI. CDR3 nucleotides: TGTGCCAGCTCACCACGACGTGAATTAACTGAAGCTTTCTTT. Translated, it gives CASSPRRELTEAFF.

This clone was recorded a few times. CDR3 bases: TGTGCCACCAGCGGGACAACTTCGGGGACCCAGTACTTC. This gives the protein CATSGTTSGTQYF. The V and J genes are TRBV15 and TRBJ2-5; D may be TRBD1 (6 bases). Trimming left V 5 bases short and J 7 bases short, with 14 bases between. From germline, CDR1 is LNHNV and CDR2 YYDKDF (reference sequence). This CDR3 contains 13 residues.

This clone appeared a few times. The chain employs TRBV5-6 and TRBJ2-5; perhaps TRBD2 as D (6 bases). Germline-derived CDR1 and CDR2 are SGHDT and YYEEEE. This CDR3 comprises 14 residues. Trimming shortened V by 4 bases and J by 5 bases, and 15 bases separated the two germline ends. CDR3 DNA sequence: TGTGCCAGCAGCCCGGGAGCGCAGGGTGAGACCCAGTACTTC. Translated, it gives CASSPGAQGETQYF.

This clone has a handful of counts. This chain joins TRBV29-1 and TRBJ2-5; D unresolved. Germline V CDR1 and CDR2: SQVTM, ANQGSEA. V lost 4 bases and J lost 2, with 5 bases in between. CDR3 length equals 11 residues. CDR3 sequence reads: CSVGKQETQYF. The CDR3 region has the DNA TGCAGCGTTGGAAAGCAAGAGACCCAGTACTTC.

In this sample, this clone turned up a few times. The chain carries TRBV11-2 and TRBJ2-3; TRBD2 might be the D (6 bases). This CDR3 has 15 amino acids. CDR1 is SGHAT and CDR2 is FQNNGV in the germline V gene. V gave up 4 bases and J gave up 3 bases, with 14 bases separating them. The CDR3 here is CASSSRWRGTDTQYF. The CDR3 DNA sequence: TGTGCCAGCAGCTCCCGCTGGAGGGGAACAGATACGCAGTATTTT. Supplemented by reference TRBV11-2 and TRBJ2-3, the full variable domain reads EAGVAQSPRYKIIEKRQSVAFWCNPISGHATLYWYQQILGQGPKLLIQFQNNGVVDDSQLPKDRFSAERLKGVDSTLKIQPAKLEDSAVYLCASSSRWRGTDTQYFGPGTRLTVL.

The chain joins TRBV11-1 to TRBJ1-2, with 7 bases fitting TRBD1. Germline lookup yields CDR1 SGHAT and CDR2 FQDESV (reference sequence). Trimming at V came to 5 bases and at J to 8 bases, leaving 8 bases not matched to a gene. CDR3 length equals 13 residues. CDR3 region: CASSLNRGDGYTF. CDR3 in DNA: TGTGCCAGCAGCCTAAACAGGGGAGACGGCTACACCTTC.

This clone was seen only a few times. The CDR3 reads CASRPYNLLAQFF. In DNA, the CDR3 is TGTGCCAGCAGGCCGTATAACCTACTAGCGCAGTTCTTC. The gene calls are TRBV6-5 and TRBJ2-1, with D perhaps matching TRBD2 (6 bases). Germline loops: CDR1 MNHEY, CDR2 SVGAGI. Trimming shortened V by 6 bases and J by 12 bases, and 18 bases separated the two germline ends. The CDR3 consists of 13 residues.

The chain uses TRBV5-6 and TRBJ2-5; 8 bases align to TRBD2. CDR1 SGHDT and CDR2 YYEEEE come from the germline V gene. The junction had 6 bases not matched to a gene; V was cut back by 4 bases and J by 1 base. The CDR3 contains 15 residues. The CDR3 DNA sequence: TGTGCCAGCAGCCCCAAAACTAGCGGCCAAGAGACCCAGTACTTC. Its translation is CASSPKTSGQETQYF.

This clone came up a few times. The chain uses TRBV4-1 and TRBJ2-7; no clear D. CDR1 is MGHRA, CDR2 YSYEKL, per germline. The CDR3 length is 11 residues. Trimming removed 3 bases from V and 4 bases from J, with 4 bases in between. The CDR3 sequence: CASSHNYEQYF. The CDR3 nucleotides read TGCGCCAGCAGCCACAATTACGAGCAGTACTTC.

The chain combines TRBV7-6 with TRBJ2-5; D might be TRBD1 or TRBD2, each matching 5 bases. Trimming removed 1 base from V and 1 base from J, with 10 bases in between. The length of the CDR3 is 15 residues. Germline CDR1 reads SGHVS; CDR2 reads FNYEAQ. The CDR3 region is CASSLGGPLQETQYF. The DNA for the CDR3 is TGTGCCAGCAGCTTAGGGGGACCTCTCCAAGAGACCCAGTACTTC.

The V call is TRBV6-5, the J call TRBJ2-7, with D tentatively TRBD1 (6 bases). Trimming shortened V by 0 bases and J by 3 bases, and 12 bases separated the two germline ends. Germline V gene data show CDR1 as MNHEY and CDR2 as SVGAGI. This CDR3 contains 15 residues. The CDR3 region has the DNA TGTGCCAGCAGTTACTCGATACAGGGAGTCTACGAGCAGTACTTC. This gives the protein CASSYSIQGVYEQYF.

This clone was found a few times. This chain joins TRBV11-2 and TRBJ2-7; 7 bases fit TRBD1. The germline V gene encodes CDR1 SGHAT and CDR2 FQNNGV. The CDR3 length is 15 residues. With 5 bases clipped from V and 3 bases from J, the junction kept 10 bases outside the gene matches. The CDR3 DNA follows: TGTGCCAGCAGCCCAATTCCAGGGGGAGACTACGAGCAGTACTTC. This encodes CASSPIPGGDYEQYF.

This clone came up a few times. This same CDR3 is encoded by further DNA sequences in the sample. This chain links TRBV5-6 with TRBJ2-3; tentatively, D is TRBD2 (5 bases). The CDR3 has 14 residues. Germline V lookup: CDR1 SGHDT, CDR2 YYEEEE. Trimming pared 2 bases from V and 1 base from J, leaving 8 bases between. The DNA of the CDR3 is TGTGCCAGCAGCTTCCGGGGAGGCACAGATACGCAGTATTTT. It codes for CASSFRGGTDTQYF.

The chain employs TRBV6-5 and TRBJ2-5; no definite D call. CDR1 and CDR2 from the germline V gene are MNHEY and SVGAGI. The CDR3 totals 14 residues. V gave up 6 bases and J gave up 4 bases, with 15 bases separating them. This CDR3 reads CASRATRSGETQYF. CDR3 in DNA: TGTGCCAGCAGAGCCACCAGGTCGGGAGAGACCCAGTACTTC.

In DNA form, the CDR3 reads TGTGCCAGCAGCCAAGATATAAAGCGGCAAGAGACCCAGTACTTC. It codes for CASSQDIKRQETQYF. The chain employs TRBV14 and TRBJ2-5; a weak D match, TRBD2 (5 bases). Germline V gene data show CDR1 as SGHDN and CDR2 as FVKESK. The V end lost 0 bases, the J end lost 2 bases, and 10 bases lay between the germline ends. The CDR3 length is 15 residues.

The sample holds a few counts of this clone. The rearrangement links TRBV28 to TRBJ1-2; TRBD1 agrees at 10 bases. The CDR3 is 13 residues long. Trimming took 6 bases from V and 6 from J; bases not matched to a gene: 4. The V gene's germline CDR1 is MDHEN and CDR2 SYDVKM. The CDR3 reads CASSTGTGDGYTF. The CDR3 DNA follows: TGTGCCAGCAGCACTGGGACAGGGGATGGCTACACCTTC.

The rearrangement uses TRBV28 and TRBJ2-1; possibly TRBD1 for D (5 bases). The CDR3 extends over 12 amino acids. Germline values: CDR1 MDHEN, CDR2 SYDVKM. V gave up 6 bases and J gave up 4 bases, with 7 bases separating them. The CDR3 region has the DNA TGTGCCAGCAGGGGGCCTTACAATGAGCAGTTCTTC. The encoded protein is CASRGPYNEQFF.

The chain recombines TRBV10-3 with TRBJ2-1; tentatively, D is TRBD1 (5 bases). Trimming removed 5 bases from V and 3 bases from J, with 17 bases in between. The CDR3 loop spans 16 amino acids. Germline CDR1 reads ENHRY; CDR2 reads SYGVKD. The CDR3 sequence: CAISLGARLHYNEQFF. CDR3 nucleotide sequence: TGTGCCATCAGTCTTGGGGCTAGACTCCACTACAATGAGCAGTTCTTC.

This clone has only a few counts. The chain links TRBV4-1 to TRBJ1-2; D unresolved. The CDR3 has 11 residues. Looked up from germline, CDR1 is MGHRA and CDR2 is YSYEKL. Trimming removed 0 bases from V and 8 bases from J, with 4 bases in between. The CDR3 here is CASSQDKGYTF. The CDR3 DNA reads TGCGCCAGCAGCCAAGATAAAGGCTACACCTTC.

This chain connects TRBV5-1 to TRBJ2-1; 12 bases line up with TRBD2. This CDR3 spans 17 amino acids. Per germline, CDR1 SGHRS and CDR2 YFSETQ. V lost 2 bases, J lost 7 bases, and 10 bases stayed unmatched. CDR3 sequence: CASSLPATSGGINEQFF. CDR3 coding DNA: TGCGCCAGCAGCTTACCCGCGACTAGCGGGGGAATAAATGAGCAGTTCTTC.

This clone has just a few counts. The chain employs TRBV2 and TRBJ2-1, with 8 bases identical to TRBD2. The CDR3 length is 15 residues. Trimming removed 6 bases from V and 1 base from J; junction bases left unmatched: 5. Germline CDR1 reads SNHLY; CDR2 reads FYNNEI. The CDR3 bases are TGTGCCAGCAGGGGTACTAGCGGTTCCTACAATGAGCAGTTCTTC. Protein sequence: CASRGTSGSYNEQFF.

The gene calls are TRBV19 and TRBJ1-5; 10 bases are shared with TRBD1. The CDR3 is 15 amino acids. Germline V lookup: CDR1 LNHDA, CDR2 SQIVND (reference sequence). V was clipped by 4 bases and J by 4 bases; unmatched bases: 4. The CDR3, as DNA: TGTGCCAGTAGTAGAGACAGGGGGCGAAATCAGCCCCAGCATTTT. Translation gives CASSRDRGRNQPQHF.

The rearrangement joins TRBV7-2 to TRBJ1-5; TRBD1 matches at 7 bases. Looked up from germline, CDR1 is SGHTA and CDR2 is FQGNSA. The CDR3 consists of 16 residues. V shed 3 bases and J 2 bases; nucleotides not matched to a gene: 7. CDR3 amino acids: CASSLDRPTGNQPQHF. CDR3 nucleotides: TGTGCCAGCAGCTTGGACAGGCCCACCGGCAATCAGCCCCAGCATTTT.